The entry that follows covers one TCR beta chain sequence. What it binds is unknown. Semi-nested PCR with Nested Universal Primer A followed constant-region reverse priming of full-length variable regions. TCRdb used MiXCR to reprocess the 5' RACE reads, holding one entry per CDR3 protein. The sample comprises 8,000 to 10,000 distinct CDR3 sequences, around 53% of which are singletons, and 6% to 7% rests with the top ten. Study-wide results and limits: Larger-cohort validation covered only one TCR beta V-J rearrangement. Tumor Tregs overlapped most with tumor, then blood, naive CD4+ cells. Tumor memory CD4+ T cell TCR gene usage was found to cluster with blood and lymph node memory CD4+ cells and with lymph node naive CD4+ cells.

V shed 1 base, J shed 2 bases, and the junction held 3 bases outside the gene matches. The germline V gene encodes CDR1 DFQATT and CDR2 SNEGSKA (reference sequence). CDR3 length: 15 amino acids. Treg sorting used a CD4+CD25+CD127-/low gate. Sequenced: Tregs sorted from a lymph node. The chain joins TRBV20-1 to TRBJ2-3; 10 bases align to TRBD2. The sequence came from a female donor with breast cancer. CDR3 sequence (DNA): TGCAGTGCTAGAGGCACTAGCGGGAACACAGATACGCAGTATTTT. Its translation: CSARGTSGNTDTQYF.